Listed here are 17 T cell receptor beta chains from one sample, sequenced in a study of cytomegalovirus exposure and HLA in healthy donors. PCR amplification relied on 60 Vbeta primers (plus 13 Jbeta primers). Assay used: immunoSEQ multiplex PCR; TCRdb lists only in-frame clones, some missing. The sample includes about 120,000 clones, 72% of them seen just once. Sequencing was carried out using PBMCs. The origin of the receptors is a man aged 30 to 45 in good health and CMV-seronegative.

The chain is built from TRBV27 and TRBJ2-1; D possibly corresponds to TRBD2 (5 bases). Germline V lookup: CDR1 MNHEY, CDR2 SMNVEV (reference sequence). This CDR3 spans 16 amino acids. Trimming cost V 0 bases and J 4 bases, with 13 bases left between them. The CDR3, as DNA: TGTGCCAGCAGTTTATCCGGGGTTATGGGATACAATGAGCAGTTCTTC. Translated, it gives CASSLSGVMGYNEQFF.

V usage is TRBV19 and J usage is TRBJ1-5; the match to TRBD1 covers 9 bases. This CDR3 is 14 amino acids long. CDR1 LNHDA and CDR2 SQIVND come from the germline V gene (reference sequence). The V and J ends lost 5 bases and 6 bases, in that order; junction bases with no gene match: 5. The CDR3 sequence: CASSGDRVGQPQHF. For the CDR3, the DNA is TGTGCCAGTAGTGGGGACAGGGTGGGTCAGCCCCAGCATTTT.

The chain links TRBV5-6 to TRBJ2-3; 7 positions match TRBD1. The CDR3 has 16 residues. Germline V gene lookup returns CDR1 SGHDT and CDR2 YYEEEE. V lost 4 bases to trimming and J lost 8 bases; unmatched junction nucleotides: 16. CDR3 coding DNA: TGTGCCAGCAGCCCTATCCCGGGACAGAGTCATGGTACGCAGTATTTT. Translating gives CASSPIPGQSHGTQYF.

V and J are TRBV5-4 and TRBJ2-5, with D possibly TRBD2 on 6 matching bases. Deletions cut 2 bases from V and 5 bases from J, with 16 bases between. From germline, CDR1 is SGHNT and CDR2 YYREEE (reference sequence). CDR3 length equals 15 residues. This CDR3 reads CASSFSRGGGETQYF. CDR3 DNA sequence: TGTGCCAGCAGCTTTAGTAGGGGTGGAGGGGAGACCCAGTACTTC.

A few counts support this clone. As DNA, the CDR3 is TGTGCCAGCAGCCAAGGCCCACAGGGTGGAGTCACTGAAGCTTTCTTT. Protein sequence: CASSQGPQGGVTEAFF. The chain has TRBV14 and TRBJ1-1, with a possible D match to TRBD1 (6 bases). V was trimmed by 1 base and J by 4 bases, leaving 16 bases between them. The CDR3 totals 16 residues. Germline assignment: CDR1 SGHDN and CDR2 FVKESK.

This clone was detected once. This chain links TRBV19 with TRBJ2-5, with 8 positions matching TRBD1. The CDR3 extends over 15 amino acids. The V and J ends lost 4 bases and 5 bases, in that order; junction bases with no gene match: 9. Germline V CDR1 and CDR2: LNHDA, SQIVND (reference sequence). The CDR3: CASSTGQGLGETQYF. The DNA for the CDR3 is TGTGCCAGTAGTACCGGACAGGGTCTGGGGGAGACCCAGTACTTC.

V usage is TRBV28 and J usage is TRBJ2-1; TRBD2 agrees at 12 bases. This CDR3 is 16 amino acids long. The ends lost 5 bases at V and 3 bases at J; junction bases unmatched: 5. Germline CDR1 and CDR2: MDHEN and SYDVKM. The CDR3 sequence: CASSPELAGGYNEQFF. The CDR3 nucleotides are TGTGCCAGCAGTCCAGAACTAGCGGGGGGCTACAATGAGCAGTTCTTC.

The CDR3 loop reads CASSLESEQYF. The CDR3 DNA sequence: TGTGCCAGCAGCTTAGAGAGCGAGCAGTACTTC. V and J are TRBV7-8 and TRBJ2-7; the D is unclear. The CDR3 covers 11 residues. Trimming removed 1 base at V and 6 bases at J, with 4 bases between. The germline gives CDR1 SGHVS, CDR2 FQNEAQ.

This rearrangement joins TRBV28 to TRBJ1-5; D is possibly TRBD1 (6 bases). Germline CDR1 is MDHEN and CDR2 is SYDVKM. Trimming removed 2 bases from V and 9 bases from J, with 8 bases in between. The CDR3 length is 12 residues. CDR3 DNA: TGTGCCAGCAGTTTACTCAGGGGGCCCCAGCATTTT. Protein: CASSLLRGPQHF.

The chain couples TRBV7-2 to TRBJ1-1; TRBD1 aligns across 7 bases. The CDR3 is 14 amino acids. Per the germline V gene, CDR1 is SGHTA and CDR2 is FQGNSA. The V gene end was trimmed by 7 bases and the J gene end by 3 bases; junction bases not matched to a gene: 8. DNA of the CDR3: TGTGCCAGCAACAAGGGGGCGCGAGACACTGAAGCTTTCTTT. The encoded protein is CASNKGARDTEAFF.

A single count supports this clone. The chain carries TRBV7-9 and TRBJ1-5; unclear D gene. The germline gives CDR1 SEHNR, CDR2 FQNEAQ (reference sequence). Trimming pared 1 base from V and 0 bases from J, leaving 7 bases between. This CDR3 spans 15 amino acids. In nucleotides, the CDR3 is TGTGCCAGCAGCTTAGGCGGATATAGCAATCAGCCCCAGCATTTT. Translated, it gives CASSLGGYSNQPQHF.

The V and J genes are TRBV6-6 and TRBJ2-7, with 8 bases aligning to TRBD2. V was pared by 3 bases and J by 3 bases, with 4 bases of the junction left unmatched. This CDR3 has 14 residues. Per the germline V gene, CDR1 is MNHNY and CDR2 is SVGAGI (reference sequence). The CDR3 protein is CASSYSGGLYEQYF. The CDR3 DNA reads as TGTGCCAGCAGTTATTCGGGGGGGCTCTACGAGCAGTACTTC.

The J gene is TRBJ2-7, the V gene TRBV19; TRBD1 agrees at 8 bases. The CDR3 is 14 residues long. Germline V lookup: CDR1 LNHDA, CDR2 SQIVND (reference sequence). V lost 6 bases to trimming and J lost 3 bases; unmatched junction nucleotides: 7. The CDR3 loop is CASSAGTGLYEQYF. In nucleotides, the CDR3 is TGTGCCAGTAGCGCCGGGACAGGACTCTACGAGCAGTACTTC.

This clone occurred once. V gene TRBV9 combines with J gene TRBJ2-3; D unresolved. Germline values: CDR1 SGDLS, CDR2 YYNGEE. V lost 2 bases to trimming and J lost 3 bases, with 4 bases between them. This CDR3 has 12 amino acids. The CDR3 reads CASSVTTDTQYF. For the CDR3, the DNA is TGTGCCAGCAGCGTTACAACAGATACGCAGTATTTT.

This clone was found a few times. This sequence joins TRBV2 and TRBJ1-1, with a possible D match to TRBD1 (6 bases). CDR1 and CDR2 from the germline V gene are SNHLY and FYNNEI. This CDR3 comprises 14 residues. The V and J ends lost 5 bases and 4 bases respectively, with 14 bases between them. CDR3 bases: TGTGCCAGCAGTTTCAACAGGGCGGGCACTGAAGCTTTCTTT. This translates into CASSFNRAGTEAFF.

The chain employs TRBV11-2 and TRBJ2-7; 8 nucleotides line up with TRBD1. The V gene end was trimmed by 5 bases and the J gene end by 1 base; junction bases not matched to a gene: 7. CDR3 length: 15 residues. The germline V gene has CDR1 SGHAT and CDR2 FQNNGV. CDR3 sequence reads: CASSQIRTGSYEQYF. The CDR3 DNA reads as TGTGCCAGCAGCCAAATAAGGACAGGGTCCTACGAGCAGTACTTC.

This clone was found once. The chain recombines TRBV5-1 with TRBJ2-3, with 8 bases identical to TRBD1. Trimming cost V 9 bases and J 2 bases; bases outside gene matches: 8. The CDR3 runs 14 residues. Germline V gene lookup returns CDR1 SGHRS and CDR2 YFSETQ. CDR3 in amino acids: CATSRTGLTDTQYF. For the CDR3, the DNA is TGCGCCACCTCTAGGACAGGGCTCACAGATACGCAGTATTTT.